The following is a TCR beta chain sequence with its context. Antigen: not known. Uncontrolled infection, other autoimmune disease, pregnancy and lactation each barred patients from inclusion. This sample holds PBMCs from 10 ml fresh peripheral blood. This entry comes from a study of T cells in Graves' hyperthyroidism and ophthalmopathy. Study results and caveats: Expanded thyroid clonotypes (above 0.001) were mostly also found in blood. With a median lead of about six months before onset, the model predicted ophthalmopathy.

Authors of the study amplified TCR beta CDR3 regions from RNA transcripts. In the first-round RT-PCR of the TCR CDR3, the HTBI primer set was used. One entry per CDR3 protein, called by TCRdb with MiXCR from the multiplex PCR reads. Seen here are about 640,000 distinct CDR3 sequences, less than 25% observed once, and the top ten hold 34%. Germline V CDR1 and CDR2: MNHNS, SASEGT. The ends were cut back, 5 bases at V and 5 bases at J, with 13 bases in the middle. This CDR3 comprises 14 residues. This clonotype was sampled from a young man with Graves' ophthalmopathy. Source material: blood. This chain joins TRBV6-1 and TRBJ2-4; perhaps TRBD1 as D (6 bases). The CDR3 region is CASSSKKGENIQYF. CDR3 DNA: TGTGCCAGCAGTTCCAAAAAGGGGGAAAACATTCAGTACTTC.